A selection of T cell receptor beta chains follows, all from one sample in a study of graft-versus-host responses after intestinal transplantation. Sequencing used immunoSEQ multiplex PCR; TCRdb keeps in-frame clones, though not all of them. The sample records 9,500 to 10,000 clones, about 94% being singletons. Sequences were derived from PBMCs, sampled 8 days after intestinal transplant. The receptors here all came from a human patient who received an intestinal transplant, so some T cells may come from the graft donor. Both conserved end residues are part of each CDR3. Each record gives: V gene, J gene, D gene, clone size, CDR3 DNA, CDR3 protein. A D gene is named only where the DNA matches it firmly. Some rows have no size entry. The others give once, few or many, or a class for an expanded clone.

TRBV28	TRBJ1-1	NA	NA	TGTGCCAGCAGTTTAGGATTCACTGAAGCTTTCTTT	CASSLGFTEAFF
TRBV6-5	TRBJ1-5	NA	NA	TGTGCCAGCAGTTACTCTTTAGGGGGGTTTGTGCATTTT	CASSYSLGGFVHF
TRBV25-1	TRBJ1-2	NA	NA	TGTGCCAGCAGTGAGGCAGATACCATCTATGGCTACACCTTC	CASSEADTIYGYTF
TRBV13	TRBJ2-7	TRBD2	NA	TGTGCCAGCAGCTCTACCATGGCGGGGGGCTCCTACGAGCAGTACTTC	CASSSTMAGGSYEQYF
TRBV6-5	TRBJ1-6	NA	NA	TGTGCCAGCACAGAGTATGGGGGTAATTCACCCCTCCACTTT	CASTEYGGNSPLHF
TRBV5-1	TRBJ1-5	NA	NA	TGCGCCAGCAGACTGACCGTAGATCAGCCCCAGCATTTT	CASRLTVDQPQHF
TRBV27	TRBJ2-7	NA	NA	TGTGCCAGCAGTTTATTCCCTACACCCTACGAGCAGTACTTC	CASSLFPTPYEQYF
TRBV5-6	TRBJ2-2	NA	few	TGTGCCAGCAGCTTGGGGGGCAGGGGCACCGGGGAGCTGTTTTTT	CASSLGGRGTGELFF
TRBV7-9	TRBJ2-7	NA	NA	TGTGCCAGCAGCTTAGCGGGGAGCAGCTACGAGCAGTACTTC	CASSLAGSSYEQYF
TRBV27	TRBJ1-2	TRBD1	NA	TGTGCCAGCAGCCTACTGACAGGGTTCGATGGCTACACCTTC	CASSLLTGFDGYTF
TRBV11-2	TRBJ2-1	TRBD2	once	TGTGCCAGCAGCCTAGGGACTAGCGGGTACAATGAGCAGTTCTTC	CASSLGTSGYNEQFF
TRBV11-2	TRBJ2-7	NA	NA	TGTGCCAGCAGCTTAGGACCAGCCTACGAGCAGTACTTC	CASSLGPAYEQYF
TRBV4-2	TRBJ2-7	NA	NA	TGTGCCAGCAGCTTGAGGATCGACCCCTCCGAGCAGTACTTC	CASSLRIDPSEQYF
TRBV4-1	TRBJ2-3	NA	once	TGCGCCAGCGTACAGCTAGCCGGGATGGATACGCAGTATTTT	CASVQLAGMDTQYF
TRBV27	TRBJ1-5	NA	NA	TGTGCCAGCAGTTTATCCGGGGCCAATCAGCCCCAGCATTTT	CASSLSGANQPQHF
TRBV28	TRBJ2-1	NA	NA	TGTGCCAGCAGTTTATATGCTAATGAGCAGTTCTTC	CASSLYANEQFF
TRBV7-6	TRBJ1-1	TRBD1	NA	TGTGCCAGCAGCCGGCGGCATGACAGGGGCGCCCCTAACACTGAAGCTTTCTTT	CASSRRHDRGAPNTEAFF
TRBV11-2	TRBJ2-7	NA	NA	TGTGCCAGCAGTTCTAACTTGAGGGTCGAGCAGTACTTC	CASSSNLRVEQYF
TRBV13	TRBJ2-1	TRBD2	NA	TGTGCCAGCAGCCCCCGAGTGGGGAGGGGTGAGCAGTTCTTC	CASSPRVGRGEQFF
TRBV10-3	TRBJ2-5	NA	NA	TGTGCCATCAGTGAGTTTGGGGGTGAGACCCAGTACTTC	CAISEFGGETQYF
TRBV5-1	TRBJ2-7	NA	NA	TGCGCCAGCAGCTCCAGACAGGATGCCTACGAGCAGTACTTC	CASSSRQDAYEQYF
TRBV7-9	TRBJ1-2	TRBD1	once	TGTGCCAGCAGCCCACAGGGGTTACGATATGGCTACACCTTC	CASSPQGLRYGYTF
TRBV5-1	TRBJ2-7	NA	once	TGCGCCAGCAGCTTGCGAGGGCAGTCCAGCGAGCAGTACTTC	CASSLRGQSSEQYF
TRBV5-4	TRBJ1-1	NA	once	TGTGCCAGCAGCTTGGCGCAGGGGTCCAGAGGTACTGAAGCTTTCTTT	CASSLAQGSRGTEAFF
TRBV9	TRBJ1-2	NA	NA	TGTGCCAGCAGCGACAGCGGGGGGTATGAGGACTATGGCTACACCTTC	CASSDSGGYEDYGYTF
TRBV2	TRBJ1-6	NA	NA	TGTGCCAGCAGTGAACAGGGATATAATTCACCCCTCCACTTT	CASSEQGYNSPLHF
TRBV19	TRBJ2-1	NA	NA	TGTGCCAGTAGTGCCGACCCCGGGACCCCAATCCTTTCCTCCTACAATGAGCAGTTCTTC	CASSADPGTPILSSYNEQFF
TRBV1	TRBJ2-7	NA	NA	TGCACCAGCAGCCAAGAGAGAGGACAGGGAGTAGCTTCGGCTTACGAGCAGTACTTC	CTSSQERGQGVASAYEQYF
TRBV5-1	TRBJ1-1	NA	NA	TGCGCCAGCAGCTCGGACAGTCCCACTGAAGCTTTCTTT	CASSSDSPTEAFF
TRBV30	TRBJ2-3	TRBD2	NA	TGTGCCTGGAGGGGACTAGGGGGGGGAGGGCGGCGGGTAGATACGCAGTATTTT	CAWRGLGGGGRRVDTQYF
TRBV19	TRBJ2-1	NA	NA	TGTGCCAGTAGTATTTTCCGTAGTGAGCAGTTCTTC	CASSIFRSEQFF
TRBV29-1	TRBJ2-5	NA	NA	TGCAGCGTGGCCGGAGGGGAAGAGACCCAGTACTTC	CSVAGGEETQYF
TRBV28	TRBJ2-1	NA	NA	TGTGCCAGCAGTTTCCCCACTTCTTTAGGCGGCAATGAGCAGTTCTTC	CASSFPTSLGGNEQFF
TRBV5-6	TRBJ1-6	TRBD1	NA	TGTGCCAGCAGCTTGCTTACAGGGGGATCGACCCTCCACTTT	CASSLLTGGSTLHF
TRBV5-4	TRBJ2-1	NA	NA	TGTGCCAGCAGCCCGGACCCGGGCTGGCCCCCCCACAATGAGCAGTTCTTC	CASSPDPGWPPHNEQFF
TRBV7-6	TRBJ1-1	NA	NA	TGTGCCAGCAGCTTAGGGTCAGGGTGGTCCGGAACTGAAGCTTTCTTT	CASSLGSGWSGTEAFF
TRBV27	TRBJ2-1	TRBD2	NA	TGTGCCAGCAGTCCCGATCTAGCGGGGTACAATGAGCAGTTCTTC	CASSPDLAGYNEQFF
TRBV4-1	TRBJ1-5	NA	NA	TGCGCCAGCAGCGCACCAGCCACGGGTCAGCCCCAGCATTTT	CASSAPATGQPQHF
TRBV5-1	TRBJ2-5	NA	NA	TGCGCCAGCAGCCCTTATGGGGCGGGTGAGACCCAGTACTTC	CASSPYGAGETQYF